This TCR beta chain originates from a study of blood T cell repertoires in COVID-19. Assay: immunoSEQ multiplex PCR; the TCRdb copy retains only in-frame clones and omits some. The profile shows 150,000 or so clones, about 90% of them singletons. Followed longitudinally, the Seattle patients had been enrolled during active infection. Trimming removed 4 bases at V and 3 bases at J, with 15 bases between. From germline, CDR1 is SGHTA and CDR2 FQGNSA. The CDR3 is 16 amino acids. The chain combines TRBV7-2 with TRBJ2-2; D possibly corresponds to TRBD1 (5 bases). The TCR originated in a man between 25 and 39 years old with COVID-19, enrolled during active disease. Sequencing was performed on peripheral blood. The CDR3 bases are TGTGCCAGCAGCTCCGCCGGGCCAGGGTACACCGGGGAGCTGTTTTTT. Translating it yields CASSSAGPGYTGELFF.